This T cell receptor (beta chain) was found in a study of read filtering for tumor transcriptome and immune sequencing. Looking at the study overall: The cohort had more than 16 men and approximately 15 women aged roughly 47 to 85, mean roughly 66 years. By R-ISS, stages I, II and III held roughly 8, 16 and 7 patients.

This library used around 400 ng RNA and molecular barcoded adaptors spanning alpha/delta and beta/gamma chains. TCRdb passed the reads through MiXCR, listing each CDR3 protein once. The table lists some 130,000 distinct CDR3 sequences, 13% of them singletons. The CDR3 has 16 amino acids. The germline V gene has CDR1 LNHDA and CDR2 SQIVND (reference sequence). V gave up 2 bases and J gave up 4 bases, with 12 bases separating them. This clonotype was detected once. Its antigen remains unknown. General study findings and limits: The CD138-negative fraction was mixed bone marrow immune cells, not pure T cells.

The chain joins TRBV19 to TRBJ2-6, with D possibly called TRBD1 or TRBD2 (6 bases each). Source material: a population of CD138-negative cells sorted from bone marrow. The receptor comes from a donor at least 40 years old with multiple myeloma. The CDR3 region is CASSIKGGSGANVLTF. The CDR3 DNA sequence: TGTGCCAGTAGTATAAAGGGGGGCTCGGGGGCCAACGTCCTGACTTTC.